Listed below are T cell receptor beta chains from one sample, sequenced in a study of response to subunit inactivated influenza vaccine. Via MiXCR, TCRdb re-called the RT-PCR reads, giving one row per CDR3 protein. The repertoire includes 500,000 to 550,000 distinct CDR3 sequences, around 8% of them detected once, and approximately 13% sits in the top ten. Sequencing used PBMCs from blood, obtained 23 months after vaccination. The receptors originated from a man in his fifties or sixties who received an inactivated influenza vaccine. Each CDR3 is given with its conserved first and last residue. The order of the fields is D gene, J gene, clone size, V gene, CDR3 protein, CDR3 DNA. A D gene is named only where the DNA matches it firmly. Where a row states a size, it is once, few, many or the class of an expanded clone; other rows omit it.

>-|TRBJ1-5|-|TRBV7-2
CASSSGTVINQPQHF
TGTGCCAGCAGCTCCGGGACGGTCATCAATCAGCCCCAGCATTTT
>TRBD1|TRBJ2-5|-|TRBV7-9
CASSLGTGQGWETQYF
TGTGCCAGCAGCCTGGGCACGGGACAGGGTTGGGAGACCCAGTACTTC
>-|TRBJ2-7|-|TRBV20-1
CSASTAGYEQYF
TGCAGTGCTAGCACGGCAGGCTACGAGCAGTACTTC
>-|TRBJ2-5|-|TRBV12-3/TRBV12-4
CASSRGPAETQYF
TGTGCCAGCAGCCGCGGTCCGGCGGAGACCCAGTACTTC
>-|TRBJ1-2|many|TRBV29-1
CSVRDSRRFGYTF
TGCAGCGTCAGAGACAGTCGGAGGTTTGGCTACACCTTC
>TRBD2|TRBJ2-3|many|TRBV10-3
CAISGAGVTDTQYF
TGTGCCATCAGTGGAGCGGGAGTAACAGATACGCAGTATTTT
>TRBD1|TRBJ2-1|many|TRBV6-2/TRBV6-3
CASSSQGNEQFF
TGTGCCAGCAGTTCACAGGGGAATGAGCAGTTCTTC
>-|TRBJ2-7|-|TRBV11-2
CASSLGYGVEQYF
TGTGCCAGCAGCTTAGGGTATGGAGTTGAGCAGTACTTC
>-|TRBJ1-1|few|TRBV18
CASSLNRQAPLAFF
TGTGCCAGCTCACTAAACCGACAGGCCCCTCTAGCTTTCTTT
>-|TRBJ2-5|many|TRBV5-1
CASSPRDNQETQYF
TGCGCCAGCAGCCCGCGGGACAACCAAGAGACCCAGTACTTC
>TRBD2|TRBJ2-1|many|TRBV20-1
CSASSSGRALTSNEQFF
TGCAGTGCTAGTTCTAGCGGGAGGGCCTTAACCTCCAATGAGCAGTTCTTC
>-|TRBJ1-6|few|TRBV5-5
CASSYDFSDSPLHF
TGTGCCAGCAGCTATGACTTCTCGGATTCACCCCTCCACTTT
>TRBD2|TRBJ2-1|many|TRBV5-1
CASSLAPTSGDNEQFF
TGCGCCAGCAGCTTGGCGCCGACTAGCGGAGACAATGAGCAGTTCTTC
>-|TRBJ2-5|many|TRBV5-1
CASSPTQETQYF
TGCGCCAGCAGCCCAACTCAAGAGACCCAGTACTTC
>TRBD2|TRBJ2-1|many|TRBV24-1
CATSVLGGNNEQFF
TGTGCCACCAGTGTATTGGGGGGGAACAATGAGCAGTTCTTC
>TRBD2|TRBJ2-7|few|TRBV5-1
CASSFGLAGSSYEQYF
TGCGCCAGCAGCTTCGGACTAGCGGGGAGCTCCTACGAGCAGTACTTC
>-|TRBJ2-3|many|TRBV10-3
CAISEGTRNRRTQYF
TGTGCCATCAGTGAAGGAACTAGGAATCGACGTACGCAGTATTTT
>-|TRBJ2-7|many|TRBV20-1
CSAKGLRGKTYEQYF
TGCAGTGCCAAGGGCTTGCGGGGTAAGACCTACGAGCAGTACTTC
>TRBD1|TRBJ2-7|few|TRBV20-1
CSASSTARTGDHEQYF
TGCAGTGCTAGTTCAACAGCTCGGACAGGGGATCACGAGCAGTACTTC
>-|TRBJ2-7|-|TRBV28
CASSLKGVQGSYEQYF
TGTGCCAGCAGTTTAAAAGGGGTACAGGGCTCCTACGAGCAGTACTTC
>TRBD1|TRBJ2-5|-|TRBV20-1
CSAQDRAKKETQYF
TGCAGTGCTCAGGACAGGGCTAAAAAAGAGACCCAGTACTTC
>-|TRBJ2-6|-|TRBV11-2
CASSFGVYPPSGANVLTF
TGTGCCAGCAGCTTTGGGGTTTACCCACCGTCTGGGGCCAACGTCCTGACTTTC
>-|TRBJ2-7|many|TRBV10-3
CAIIDSYEQYF
TGTGCCATCATAGATTCCTACGAGCAGTACTTC
>-|TRBJ1-1|-|TRBV5-6
CAISPGPTNTEAFF
TGTGCCATCAGCCCCGGGCCAACGAACACTGAAGCTTTCTTT
>TRBD2|TRBJ2-1|few|TRBV15
CATSRDRTSGGKRSLYNEQFF
TGTGCCACCAGCAGAGATCGTACTAGCGGGGGAAAAAGAAGCCTTTACAATGAGCAGTTCTTC
>-|TRBJ2-7|few|TRBV4-1
CASSQATVLGEQYF
TGCGCCAGCAGCCAAGCTACGGTACTGGGCGAGCAGTACTTC
>TRBD1|TRBJ1-5|-|TRBV23-1
CASSQPGTGRNQPQHF
TGCGCCAGCAGTCAACCCGGGACAGGACGCAATCAGCCCCAGCATTTT
>TRBD2|TRBJ2-3|many|TRBV7-9
CASSFSPGGFTDTQYF
TGTGCCAGCAGCTTCTCCCCGGGAGGTTTCACAGATACGCAGTATTTT
>-|TRBJ1-3|few|TRBV20-1
CSALSNTIYF
TGCAGTGCTCTCTCTAACACCATATATTTT
>TRBD1|TRBJ2-5|-|TRBV7-9
CASSPGGTILQETQYF
TGTGCCAGCAGCCCAGGGGGAACTATTCTTCAAGAGACCCAGTACTTC
>-|TRBJ2-7|few|TRBV29-1
CSVGRAPGEQYF
TGCAGCGTTGGACGGGCTCCAGGGGAGCAGTACTTC
>-|TRBJ2-2|many|TRBV7-2
CASSLARQGGRGVLFF
TGTGCCAGCAGCTTAGCCCGACAGGGAGGTCGTGGAGTGCTGTTTTTT
>-|TRBJ2-7|few|TRBV10-3
CAISAAPGESSYEQYF
TGTGCCATCAGTGCGGCCCCAGGAGAAAGCTCCTACGAGCAGTACTTC
>TRBD1|TRBJ1-2|few|TRBV12-3/TRBV12-4
CASSLADRGLGYTF
TGTGCCAGCAGTTTAGCAGACAGGGGGCTGGGCTACACCTTC
>-|TRBJ2-1|few|TRBV7-2
CASNTQGSYNEQFF
TGTGCCAGCAACACACAGGGTTCCTACAATGAGCAGTTCTTC
>TRBD1|TRBJ2-2|-|TRBV7-8
CASSLGTGGAGELFF
TGTGCCAGCAGCTTAGGGACAGGGGGCGCCGGGGAGCTGTTTTTT
>-|TRBJ2-1|few|TRBV5-1
CASNPRSRRGSGEQFF
TGCGCCAGCAACCCCAGGTCCCGAAGGGGGTCGGGTGAGCAGTTCTTC
>TRBD2|TRBJ2-1|-|TRBV7-8
CASSLSAGDFGNEQFF
TGTGCCAGCAGCTTGTCAGCGGGGGATTTTGGCAATGAGCAGTTCTTC
>TRBD2|TRBJ2-4|many|TRBV5-5
CASSFLAGDSAKNIQYF
TGTGCCAGCAGCTTTCTAGCGGGGGACTCAGCCAAAAACATTCAGTACTTC
>-|TRBJ2-3|-|TRBV28
CASNGGALTDTQYF
TGTGCCAGCAATGGGGGCGCCCTCACAGATACGCAGTATTTT
>-|TRBJ1-1|many|TRBV5-1
CASSPRTANTEAFF
TGCGCCAGCAGCCCCCGGACAGCGAACACTGAAGCTTTCTTT
>TRBD1|TRBJ1-1|-|TRBV7-2
CASSSQGARNTEAFF
TGTGCCAGCAGTTCACAGGGGGCGAGGAACACTGAAGCTTTCTTT
>TRBD2|TRBJ2-1|few|TRBV4-3
CASSQGSGIGNEQFF
TGCGCCAGCAGCCAAGGTAGCGGGATCGGGAATGAGCAGTTCTTC